In its sample, the clone carrying this TCR beta chain was seen many times. The antigen is unknown. The data were taken from a study of response to subunit inactivated influenza vaccine. Study-level points and caveats: Authors suggested each seasonal flu vaccination may recruit only limited numbers of new T cells.

MiXCR, run by TCRdb on the RT-PCR reads, gives a single entry per CDR3 protein. The sample contains around 790,000 distinct CDR3 sequences, approximately 22% of which appear only once. The source material was PBMCs from blood, sampled more than 4 days after vaccination. The receptor was derived from a man aged 50 to 59 who received an inactivated influenza vaccine.

CDR3 sequence: CATSSRTSGINEQFF. The CDR3 DNA is TGTGCCACCAGCTCCCGGACTAGCGGGATCAATGAGCAGTTCTTC. The rearrangement joins TRBV15 to TRBJ2-1, with 12 bases matching TRBD2. The CDR3 covers 15 residues. After removal of 5 bases from V and 6 bases from J, the junction contained 5 bases not matched to a gene. Germline V gene data show CDR1 as LNHNV and CDR2 as YYDKDF (reference sequence).